The sequence of this T cell receptor (beta chain) was determined in a study of siplizumab effects on memory and regulatory T cells. Trimming left V 2 bases short and J 4 bases short, with 9 bases between. Germline-derived CDR1 and CDR2 are MNHEY and SVGAGI. CDR3 length: 14 residues. Note on this clone: Its antigen remains unidentified.

Method: immunoSEQ multiplex PCR; TCRdb's copy keeps in-frame clones and lacks some. The table records about 87,000 clones, 90% to 95% of them present only once. Study-wide findings and caveats: Roughly 75-95% of proliferating clones (CD4+ or CD8+) could not be assigned a naive or memory phenotype. The Treg-derived share of mappable alloreactive CD4+ clones averaged roughly 64% with siplizumab and approximately 30% in controls.

The sequencing sample was made of non-Treg CD4+ T cells sorted from blood. V gene TRBV6-5 combines with J gene TRBJ1-3; D ambiguous. The sequence was collected from a human donor in good health. For the CDR3, the DNA is TGTGCCAGCAGTTACCTAACCGGGGGAAACACCATATATTTT. It specifies CASSYLTGGNTIYF.